Presented here are 21 T cell receptor beta chains from one specimen sequenced in a study of beta chain features in type 1 diabetes. Study observations and caveats: A moderate, significant TCRB CDR3 shortening appeared in type 1 diabetes across four CD4+ subsets.

These receptors are not linked to any known antigen. Reverse transcribing all isolated RNA meant expressed TCRB transcripts were sequenced. The repertoire was sequenced with immunoSEQ multiplex PCR; TCRdb's copy has only in-frame clones and lacks some. The sample consists of roughly 290,000 clones, roughly 15% of them appearing once. The sample taken for sequencing was naive CD4+ T cells from blood. Receptors originate from a young man with type 1 diabetes.

This clone was observed a few times. The V and J genes are TRBV30 and TRBJ2-5; D may be TRBD1 (6 bases). The CDR3 loop spans 15 amino acids. Trimming shortened V by 3 bases and J by 4 bases, and 18 bases separated the two germline ends. In germline, CDR1 is GTSNPN, CDR2 SVGIG (reference sequence). The CDR3 spells CAWSHTRGSGETQYF. CDR3 bases: TGTGCCTGGAGCCATACGAGGGGGAGCGGAGAGACCCAGTACTTC.

The genes are TRBV10-3 and TRBJ2-3; D remains unclear. This CDR3 region has 12 residues. Deletions cut 0 bases from V and 6 bases from J, with 4 bases between. CDR1 is ENHRY and CDR2 is SYGVKD in the germline V gene. The CDR3 nucleotides read TGTGCCATCAGTGAGTCGTCGGATACGCAGTATTTT. It encodes CAISESSDTQYF.

This rearrangement joins TRBV29-1 to TRBJ1-1; 7 bases are shared with TRBD1. Per germline, CDR1 SQVTM and CDR2 ANQGSEA. Trimming took 6 bases from V and 0 from J; bases not matched to a gene: 7. CDR3 size: 14 residues. The CDR3 sequence: CSVHRQGLNTEAFF. In nucleotides, the CDR3 is TGCAGCGTCCATCGACAGGGCCTGAACACTGAAGCTTTCTTT.

The CDR3 loop is CASRTDWSSYEQYF. The CDR3 bases are TGTGCCAGCAGGACAGACTGGAGCTCCTACGAGCAGTACTTC. J is TRBJ2-7 and V is TRBV2, with D possibly matching TRBD1 (5 bases). CDR3 size: 14 residues. The V and J ends lost 6 bases and 0 bases respectively, with 12 bases between them. Germline V gene lookup returns CDR1 SNHLY and CDR2 FYNNEI.

Only a few counts were recorded for this clone. The gene calls are TRBV29-1 and TRBJ1-2; TRBD1 is a possible D gene (6 bases). The CDR3 is made up of 15 amino acids. Germline CDR1 SQVTM, CDR2 ANQGSEA. Trimming removed 3 bases at V and 0 bases at J, with 14 bases between. The CDR3 loop reads CSVDRQGMTNYGYTF. The CDR3 DNA sequence: TGCAGCGTTGATCGGCAGGGGATGACTAACTATGGCTACACCTTC.

This chain links TRBV19 with TRBJ1-1, with TRBD1 matching 7 bases. The ends lost 4 bases at V and 0 bases at J; junction bases unmatched: 5. The CDR3 loop spans 15 amino acids. CDR1 and CDR2 (germline): LNHDA, SQIVND (reference sequence). The CDR3 nucleotides are TGTGCCAGTAGTACTCGGGACAGACTGAACACTGAAGCTTTCTTT. Its protein is CASSTRDRLNTEAFF.

This clone was found a few times. The CDR3 loop reads CASSLDLEVNTEAFF. Written as DNA, the CDR3 is TGCGCCAGCAGCTTGGATCTGGAGGTGAACACTGAAGCTTTCTTT. The rearrangement links TRBV5-1 to TRBJ1-1, with D unresolved. CDR1 is SGHRS, CDR2 YFSETQ, per germline. V lost 0 bases and J 0 bases, leaving 9 bases between the germline ends. CDR3 length: 15 residues.

The chain is built from TRBV7-2 and TRBJ2-3, with unresolved D. This CDR3 has 13 amino acids. The germline V gene encodes CDR1 SGHTA and CDR2 FQGNSA. V was shortened by 2 bases and J by 4 bases, with 7 bases between the two germline ends. DNA for the CDR3: TGTGCCAGCAGCTTACAGGTACCAGATACGCAGTATTTT. Translating gives CASSLQVPDTQYF.

The chain uses TRBV27 and TRBJ2-3; D perhaps matches TRBD2 (6 bases). The germline V gene has CDR1 MNHEY and CDR2 SMNVEV (reference sequence). The length of the CDR3 is 13 residues. V dropped 2 bases and J dropped 6 bases, with 9 bases sitting between them. CDR3 DNA: TGTGCCAGCAGTTTAGGGAGGACTGATACGCAGTATTTT. This gives the protein CASSLGRTDTQYF.

In its sample, this clone was seen a few times. This rearrangement joins TRBV7-7 to TRBJ2-5; D uncertain. V lost 5 bases and J 5 bases, leaving 18 bases between the germline ends. The CDR3 covers 15 residues. Germline values: CDR1 SSHAT, CDR2 FNYEAQ (reference sequence). The CDR3 is CASSPQVGLMETQYF. The CDR3 region has the DNA TGTGCCAGCAGCCCCCAGGTTGGGTTAATGGAGACCCAGTACTTC.

The chain recombines TRBV29-1 with TRBJ1-5; TRBD1 might be the D (6 bases). The CDR3 is made up of 15 amino acids. Germline CDR1 reads SQVTM; CDR2 reads ANQGSEA. V dropped 6 bases and J dropped 4 bases, with 19 bases sitting between them. The CDR3 reads CSVLMGGQLNQPQHF. The CDR3 bases are TGCAGCGTCCTAATGGGGGGGCAATTGAATCAGCCCCAGCATTTT. Full variable domain (rest looked up from reference TRBV29-1 and TRBJ1-5): SAVISQKPSRDICQRGTSLTIQCQVDSQVTMMFWYRQQPGQSLTLIATANQGSEATYESGFVIDKFPISRPNLTFSTLTVSNMSPEDSSIYLCSVLMGGQLNQPQHFGDGTRLSIL.

This clone was detected only a few times. The V and J genes are TRBV30 and TRBJ2-7; a possible D gene is TRBD2 (7 bases). CDR3 size: 15 residues. Germline CDR1 GTSNPN, CDR2 SVGIG (reference sequence). Trimming stripped 0 bases from V and 8 bases from J, with 20 bases between. The CDR3 reads CAWSVPLRGGGKQYF. CDR3 coding DNA: TGTGCCTGGAGTGTACCTTTGAGGGGGGGCGGGAAGCAGTACTTC.

The chain joins TRBV5-1 to TRBJ2-7; 8 positions match TRBD1. The CDR3 is 12 residues long. With V trimmed by 5 bases and J by 4 bases, 2 bases remained unmatched. The germline CDR1 and CDR2 sequences are SGHRS and YFSETQ. In DNA form, the CDR3 reads TGCGCCAGCAGGGACAGGGAATACGAGCAGTACTTC. This gives the protein CASRDREYEQYF.

V usage is TRBV6-6 and J usage is TRBJ2-7; D possibly corresponds to TRBD1 (6 bases). CDR3 length: 14 amino acids. Germline lookup yields CDR1 MNHNY and CDR2 SVGAGI (reference sequence). V dropped 6 bases and J dropped 2 bases, with 14 bases sitting between them. Written as DNA, the CDR3 is TGTGCCAGCAGAGGGCAGACAGGAACCTACGAGCAGTACTTC. This translates into CASRGQTGTYEQYF.

This clone was counted between two and nine times. CDR3 sequence reads: CAISDKGAHYEQYF. The CDR3 DNA follows: TGTGCCATCAGTGATAAGGGGGCGCACTACGAGCAGTACTTC. V and J are TRBV10-3 and TRBJ2-7, with TRBD1 identical over 7 bases. The CDR3 sequence is 14 residues long. The germline CDR1 and CDR2 sequences are ENHRY and SYGVKD. V dropped 3 bases and J dropped 3; count of bases not matched to a gene: 5.

V and J are TRBV19 and TRBJ2-4; 10 bases line up with TRBD1. The CDR3 loop spans 14 amino acids. Germline CDR1 reads LNHDA; CDR2 reads SQIVND (reference sequence). The V segment lost 5 bases and the J segment 7 bases; nucleotides outside the gene matches: 5. CDR3 loop: CASSPGQGRNIQYF. The CDR3, as DNA: TGTGCCAGTAGTCCGGGACAGGGGCGGAACATTCAGTACTTC.

J is TRBJ2-7 and V is TRBV18; 10 nucleotides align to TRBD1. The V segment lost 6 bases and the J segment 1 base; nucleotides outside the gene matches: 27. The germline gives CDR1 KGHSH, CDR2 LQKENI. The CDR3 spans 22 residues. CDR3 sequence: CASSLRGGTGVTLSSKSYEQYF. For the CDR3, the DNA is TGTGCCAGCTCCCTACGAGGCGGGACAGGGGTGACGCTCTCATCCAAATCCTACGAGCAGTACTTC.

This clone was recorded a few times. The chain carries TRBV2 and TRBJ1-1; a possible D gene is TRBD1 (6 bases). Germline V gives CDR1 SNHLY, CDR2 FYNNEI. CDR3 size: 15 residues. Trimming removed 4 bases from V and 1 base from J, with 13 bases in between. In DNA, the CDR3 is TGTGCCAGCAGTGGGCAGGGGAAGGCGAACACTGAAGCTTTCTTT. Amino acid sequence: CASSGQGKANTEAFF.

This clone was found a few times. The gene calls are TRBV11-2 and TRBJ2-7; D possibly corresponds to TRBD1 (5 bases). The germline V and J ends were trimmed by 1 base and 1 base, with 8 bases remaining between them. There are 14 residues in the CDR3. Germline CDR1 is SGHAT and CDR2 is FQNNGV. CDR3 DNA sequence: TGTGCCAGCAGCTTAGGGGGCAGGTCCTACGAGCAGTACTTC. The encoded protein is CASSLGGRSYEQYF.

This clone was detected a few times. V usage is TRBV19 and J usage is TRBJ1-1; 7 bases agree with TRBD1. The length of the CDR3 is 13 residues. Trimming took 8 bases from V and 5 from J; bases not matched to a gene: 8. Germline CDR1 LNHDA, CDR2 SQIVND (reference sequence). CDR3 in amino acids: CASFTGERTEAFF. CDR3 DNA sequence: TGTGCCAGTTTTACAGGGGAGAGGACTGAAGCTTTCTTT.

The gene calls are TRBV7-6 and TRBJ1-1; 8 positions match TRBD1. The length of the CDR3 is 14 residues. V shed 5 bases and J 0 bases; nucleotides not matched to a gene: 2. Germline CDR1 is SGHVS and CDR2 is FNYEAQ. CDR3 bases: TGTGCCAGCAGCCCGGGACAGGTGAACACTGAAGCTTTCTTT. Encoded protein: CASSPGQVNTEAFF.